This T cell receptor beta chain was sequenced in a study of PD-1 blockade in classical Hodgkin lymphoma (dated by TCRdb to about 2020). At the level of the whole study: Nivolumab dosing was 3 mg/kg intravenously every 2 weeks, continuing until either disease progression or unacceptable toxicity. The study used CyTOF and TCR beta sequencing to define a peripheral blood immune signature of response to PD-1 blockade in classical Hodgkin lymphoma. What the authors observed across the whole study: CD4+ but not CD8+ TCR diversity rose significantly by C4D1 (p=0.0027 vs p=0.16), most apparent in complete responders (p=0.02). Baseline TCR diversity was reported as lower in newly diagnosed patients than in healthy donors, and lower still in relapsed/refractory patients. Lower diversity was seen in patients whose nivolumab began less than 1 year after ASCT, and these patients were left out of later analyses so that immune reconstitution would not confound the results. The study was limited to a single clinical trial cohort, and causes of repertoire differences, possibly disease activity or prior therapy, remained undefined. Among trial patients, those achieving complete response had baseline diversity similar to that of newly diagnosed patients, while diversity was significantly lower in partial responders and progressors.

Genomic DNA was extracted with the Qiagen DNeasy kit from unsorted PBMCs and from negatively selected CD4+ and CD8+ fractions. Amplification of TCR beta CDR3 regions was done by immunoSEQ multiplex PCR with primers that anneal to V and J segments. A synthetic immune receptor repertoire was used to minimize amplification bias, and any residual bias was removed computationally once sequencing was done. The paper's data handling went like this. Repertoire diversity was quantified as the Shannon entropy index using custom Python scripts. The unsorted, CD4+ and CD8+ repertoires were each analyzed separately, with the exception of combined analyses, where CD4+ and CD8+ sequences were merged in silico. A clone counted as expanded when the clone's frequency after treatment rose at least 2-fold relative to C1D1, and clones undetected at baseline were given a pseudocount of 0.5. Clones with 0 or 1 copy at C1D1 were classified as singleton clones, and clones with 2 or more copies were classified as non-singleton clones. Clones expanded in unsorted samples were labelled as CD4+, CD8+ or unknown by matching protein sequences in sorted samples from the same patient. Wilcoxon tests were applied to paired samples to test diversity changes from C1D1 to C4D1. The table was pulled from immuneACCESS by TCRdb, which kept in-frame rearrangements only. Such tables lose some clones; where checked, under half of the loss comes from unresolved V genes, and the rest has no known cause. The DNA gave D and trimming, while V, J and clone size come from that table. Counted in this sample were roughly 13,000 clones; about four fifths of them appeared once. The ten top clones hold around 0.92% of the sample.

The meaning of the sample's time point label: cycle 4 day 1 (C4D1), after 6 weeks of nivolumab. Relapse after autologous stem cell transplantation had occurred in all trial patients, and cohorts A, B and C were distinguished by prior brentuximab vedotin exposure. Using a Miltenyi CD4+ T cell isolation kit, CD4+ T cells were purified from thawed PBMCs through magnetic negative selection. A total of around 60 patients with relapsed/refractory classical Hodgkin lymphoma made up the trial cohort, and each patient's best overall response was complete response, partial response or progressive disease. In the multi-cohort phase II CheckMate 205 trial, trial patients received single-agent nivolumab. An independent review committee assessed best overall response using the 2007 International Working Group response criteria. PBMCs from the trial were collected at three points: immediately before nivolumab initiation (C1D1), and during therapy at cycle 2 day 1 and cycle 4 day 1. Peripheral blood was collected in 8 mL Vacutainer Cell Preparation Tubes, from which PBMCs were isolated by centrifugation and then cryopreserved. Purified CD4+ and CD8+ fractions were prepared only for cases where an additional PBMC sample was available. Magnetically labelled cells were removed on LS columns in a quadroMACS separator, and the flow-through was collected as the purified fraction.

The CDR3 contains 13 residues, cysteine and phenylalanine counted. Here the CDR3 DNA is all that survives: 39 bases in frame from base 1. For CDR1 and CDR2, the germline V gene lists KGHSH and LQKENI. V was cut back by 2 bases and J by 8 bases, leaving a gap of 12 bases between them. Of note for this clone: Its target antigen remains unknown. Per-nucleotide qualities are absent, and no much larger clonotype sits a single base away.

The chain is encoded by TRBV18 joined to TRBJ1-2, with no confidently assigned D gene. This specimen consisted of CD4+ T cells from blood, obtained before the fourth cycle of nivolumab. The sequence came from a human donor with classical Hodgkin lymphoma. This receptor carries the CDR3 CASSPENLQGYTF. In nucleotides, the sequence is TGTGCCAGCTCACCAGAGAACCTCCAGGGCTACACCTTC.